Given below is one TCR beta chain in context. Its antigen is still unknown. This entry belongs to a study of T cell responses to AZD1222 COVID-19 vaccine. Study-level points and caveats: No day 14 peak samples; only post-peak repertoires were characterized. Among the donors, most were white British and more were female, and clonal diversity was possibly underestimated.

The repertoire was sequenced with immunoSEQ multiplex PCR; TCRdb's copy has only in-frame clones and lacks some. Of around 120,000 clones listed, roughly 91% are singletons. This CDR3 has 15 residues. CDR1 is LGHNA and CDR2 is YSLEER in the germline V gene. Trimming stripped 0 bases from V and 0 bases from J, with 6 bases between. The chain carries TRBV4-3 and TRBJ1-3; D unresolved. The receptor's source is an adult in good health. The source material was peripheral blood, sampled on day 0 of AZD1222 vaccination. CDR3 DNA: TGCGCCAGCAGCCAAGATGTAGGCTCTGGAAACACCATATATTTT. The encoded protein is CASSQDVGSGNTIYF.